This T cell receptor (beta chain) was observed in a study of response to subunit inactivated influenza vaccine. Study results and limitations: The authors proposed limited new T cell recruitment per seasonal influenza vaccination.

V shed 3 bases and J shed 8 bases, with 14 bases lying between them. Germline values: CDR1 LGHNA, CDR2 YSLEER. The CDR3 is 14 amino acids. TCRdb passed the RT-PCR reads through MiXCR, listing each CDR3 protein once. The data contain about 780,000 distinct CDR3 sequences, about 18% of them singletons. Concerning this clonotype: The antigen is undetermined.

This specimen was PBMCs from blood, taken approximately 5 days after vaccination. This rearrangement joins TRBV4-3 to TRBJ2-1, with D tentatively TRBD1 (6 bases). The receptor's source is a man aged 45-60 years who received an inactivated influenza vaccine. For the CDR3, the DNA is TGCGCCAGCAGCCACCTTGACGAGGGGGATGAGCAGTTCTTC. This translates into CASSHLDEGDEQFF.